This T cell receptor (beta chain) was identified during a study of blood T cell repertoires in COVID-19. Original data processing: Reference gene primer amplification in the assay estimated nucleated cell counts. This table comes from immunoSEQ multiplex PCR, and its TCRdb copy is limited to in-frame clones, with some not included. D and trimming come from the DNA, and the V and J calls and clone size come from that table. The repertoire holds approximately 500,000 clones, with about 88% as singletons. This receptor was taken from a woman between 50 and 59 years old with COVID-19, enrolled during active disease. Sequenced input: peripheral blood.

CDR3 nucleotide sequence: TGTGCCAGCAGCCTCCTCCTAGCAACCCCAGATACGCAGTATTTT. Its protein product is CASSLLLATPDTQYF. J is TRBJ2-3 and V is TRBV7-2; TRBD2 might be the D (5 bases). The CDR3 length is 15 residues. From germline, CDR1 is SGHTA and CDR2 FQGNSA. V was trimmed by 5 bases and J by 4 bases, leaving 16 bases between them.